A selection of T cell receptor beta chains follows, all from one sample in a study of beta chain features in type 1 diabetes. The table came from immunoSEQ multiplex PCR; TCRdb's copy has only in-frame clones and leaves some out. The sample lists hundreds of thousands of clones, about 29% occurring once. The sample taken for sequencing was naive CD4+ T cells from blood. All receptors come from a man aged 18-30 years in good health. Each CDR3 is given without its conserved first and last residue. Each record gives: J gene, V gene, CDR3 protein.

TRBJ2-3	TRBV29-1	SVEGLSLADNTDTQY
TRBJ2-3	TRBV30	AWSVRSGGTDTQY
TRBJ2-5	TRBV4-3	ASSRAAAAQETQY
TRBJ1-1	TRBV7-3	ASSSGQMDTEAF
TRBJ2-7	TRBV29-1	SVAVGQGPYEQY
TRBJ2-7	TRBV30	AWSVHPGGAGCEQY
TRBJ2-1	TRBV27	ASSYGIYNEQF
TRBJ2-1	TRBV5-1	ASSELAGYNEQF
TRBJ1-1	TRBV7-2	ASSWGPGNTEAF
TRBJ2-5	TRBV6-6	ASRLPGRETQY
TRBJ1-5	TRBV30	AWSIQLGQPQH
TRBJ2-5	TRBV12-5	ASGLREETQY
TRBJ1-1	TRBV30	AWSLMNTEAF
TRBJ2-3	TRBV27	ASSLTSRGTDTQY
TRBJ2-7	TRBV11-2	ASSSDRIDYEQY
TRBJ1-2	TRBV29-1	STTGPDYGYT
TRBJ2-1	TRBV29-1	SGYPGQGYNEQF
TRBJ1-5	TRBV11-2	ASSPERGSNQPQH
TRBJ2-2	TRBV25-1	ASSPRGGTGELF
TRBJ2-1	TRBV2	ASSDRGGEQF
TRBJ2-3	TRBV30	AWSRRPTDTQY
TRBJ1-1	TRBV25-1	ASSGQGNTEAF
TRBJ2-5	TRBV6-5	ASNPNVGVQETQY
TRBJ2-7	TRBV7-9	ASSLDREDEQY